This T cell receptor (beta chain) was identified during a study of identical twins. TCRdb redid the calling of the 5' RACE reads with MiXCR, one entry per CDR3 protein. The data hold 690,000 or so distinct CDR3 sequences, with roughly 6% observed a single time. This clonotype has ten or more counts. Specimen: naive T cells sorted from blood. The receptor was isolated from a man aged 18-30 years in good health.

The DNA of the CDR3 is TGTGCCAGCAGCGCCGGGACTAGCGGGAGTAATACGCAGTATTTT. The encoded protein is CASSAGTSGSNTQYF. The V and J genes are TRBV7-3 and TRBJ2-3; 14 positions match TRBD2. The CDR3 is 15 amino acids. V dropped 5 bases and J dropped 7; count of bases not matched to a gene: 5. Per germline, CDR1 SGHTA and CDR2 FQGTGA.